This T cell receptor beta chain was observed in a study of OX40 agonist ivuxolimab in advanced cancers. Study information: Under the entry rules, prior anti-PD-1, anti-PD-L1 or anti-CTLA-4 therapy was allowed, and about 40% had some.

V shed 1 base and J shed 1 base, with 7 bases lying between them. The CDR3 is 14 amino acids. CDR1 and CDR2 (germline): SQVTM, ANQGSEA. A word on this clone: Other nucleotide sequences in the sample specify the same CDR3.

Method: immunoSEQ multiplex PCR; TCRdb's copy keeps in-frame clones and lacks some. This table holds about 75,000 clones, about 85% found once. The source is an adult with an advanced solid tumor such as melanoma, head and neck, liver or kidney cancer. The sequencing used CD4+ or CD8+ T cells sorted from blood, collected in a trial of the OX40 agonist ivuxolimab. This chain connects TRBV29-1 to TRBJ2-2; D is perhaps TRBD1 (5 bases). This CDR3 reads CSVEGGLNTGELFF. The CDR3 DNA reads as TGCAGCGTTGAAGGGGGCTTGAACACCGGGGAGCTGTTTTTT.